The rows below give T cell receptor beta chains drawn from one sample of a study of T cell responses to AZD1222 COVID-19 vaccine. Data came from immunoSEQ multiplex PCR; TCRdb stores just in-frame clones and leaves some out. The sample has about 70,000 clones, roughly 89% seen once. The sequencing here drew on peripheral blood, taken on day 0 of AZD1222 vaccination. These receptors originate from an adult in good health. CDR3s include the opening cysteine and the closing phenylalanine or tryptophan. A D gene is named only where the DNA matches it firmly. Clone size is not always given. Where it is, it says once, few, many or a class for expanded clones.

d_call	v_call	j_call	clone_size	cdr3_aa	cdr3_nt
TRBD2	TRBV18	TRBJ2-2	once	CASSPRSPSGANTGELFF	TGTGCCAGCTCACCTCGTAGTCCTAGCGGGGCGAACACCGGGGAGCTGTTTTTT
-	TRBV5-1	TRBJ1-1	-	CASSPQRGKVDTEAFF	TGCGCCAGCAGCCCCCAACGAGGGAAGGTCGACACTGAAGCTTTCTTT
-	TRBV6-1	TRBJ1-1	-	CASSEVRVGTEAFF	TGTGCCAGCAGTGAAGTCAGGGTCGGGACTGAAGCTTTCTTT
TRBD1	TRBV14	TRBJ1-2	once	CASSQDWMTGSGYTF	TGTGCCAGCAGCCAAGATTGGATGACAGGGAGCGGCTACACCTTC
TRBD1	TRBV4-2	TRBJ1-4	-	CASSQALDRPNEKLFF	TGTGCCAGCAGCCAAGCGTTGGACAGGCCTAATGAAAAACTGTTTTTT
-	TRBV28	TRBJ1-3	-	CASSPGHNSGNTIYF	TGTGCCAGCAGCCCGGGACATAACTCTGGAAACACCATATATTTT
-	TRBV5-1	TRBJ2-7	-	CASSSSASYTYEQYF	TGCGCCAGCAGCTCATCGGCCAGTTACACCTACGAGCAGTACTTC
TRBD1	TRBV15	TRBJ1-5	-	CATSRDLVWGQGGLAQHF	TGTGCCACCAGCAGAGATTTGGTGTGGGGACAGGGGGGTTTGGCCCAGCATTTT
-	TRBV3-1/TRBV3-2	TRBJ2-3	-	CASSLLLETDTQYF	TGTGCCAGCAGCCTCCTACTTGAGACAGATACGCAGTATTTT
TRBD2	TRBV11-1	TRBJ2-7	once	CASSVTSGGVSYEQYF	TGTGCCAGCAGCGTGACTAGCGGGGGAGTATCCTACGAGCAGTACTTC
TRBD1	TRBV28	TRBJ1-5	-	CASSSGTGGDRSNQPQHF	TGTGCCAGCAGTTCAGGGACAGGGGGTGATCGTAGCAATCAGCCCCAGCATTTT
TRBD2	TRBV7-3	TRBJ2-1	-	CASSIGTSGYNEQFF	TGTGCCAGCAGCATCGGGACTAGCGGATACAATGAGCAGTTCTTC
-	TRBV9	TRBJ2-2	-	CASSVPGELFF	TGTGCCAGCAGCGTCCCCGGGGAGCTGTTTTTT
-	TRBV30	TRBJ1-1	-	CAWSVQTSRAFF	TGTGCCTGGAGTGTCCAGACCTCGCGGGCTTTCTTT
-	TRBV18	TRBJ2-3	few	CASSPPLDRDTQYF	TGTGCCAGCTCACCACCCCTAGATCGGGATACGCAGTATTTT
-	TRBV3-1/TRBV3-2	TRBJ2-3	few	CASSQPGSDTQYF	TGTGCCAGCAGCCAACCCGGTTCAGATACGCAGTATTTT
-	TRBV9	TRBJ1-4	-	CASSAPAGGTEKLFF	TGTGCCAGCAGCGCCCCGGCGGGGGGTACTGAAAAACTGTTTTTT
-	TRBV6-6	TRBJ1-5	-	CASSYTLQPQHF	TGTGCCAGCAGTTACACACTTCAGCCCCAGCATTTT
TRBD1	TRBV18	TRBJ1-1	-	CASSPKRTGGTEAFF	TGTGCCAGCTCACCAAAGAGGACAGGGGGCACTGAAGCTTTCTTT
TRBD1	TRBV10-3	TRBJ1-5	-	CAIRTWTGGGNQPQHF	TGTGCCATCAGGACCTGGACAGGGGGGGGCAATCAGCCCCAGCATTTT